The source of this T cell receptor (beta chain) is a study of spatial heterogeneity in lung cancer. Looking at the study overall: Researchers sequenced follow-up PBMC samples if they had them, and these came a median of approximately 2 years after resection.

This clonotype was recorded many times. TCR cDNA molecules each had a unique molecular identifier. TCRdb re-derived calls from the 5' RACE reads in MiXCR, one entry per CDR3 protein. The sample records about 70,000 distinct CDR3 sequences, around 9.3% being singletons. The germline V gene encodes CDR1 LGHNA and CDR2 YNFKEQ. This CDR3 has 17 amino acids. Losses at the gene ends were 0 bases for V and 1 base for J; bases not matched to a gene: 4. The time point was: blood at routine non-recurrence follow-up after resection. V usage is TRBV4-2 and J usage is TRBJ2-2, with TRBD2 matching over 8 bases. Specimen: PBMCs, collected at follow-up. The sequence derives from a female donor with early-stage non-small cell lung cancer. The CDR3 DNA follows: TGTGCCAGCAGCCAAGATCGCCTAGCGGGGAACACCGGGGAGCTGTTTTTT. The encoded protein is CASSQDRLAGNTGELFF.